The sequence of this T cell receptor beta chain was determined in a study of regulatory T cells in long-lasting Graves disease. Building the TCR beta libraries relied on iRepertoire HTBI primers, and CDR3 regions underwent Arm-PCR. Original processing notes: Throughout the samples, researchers identified around 65 TRBV and roughly 13 TRBJ segments. TCRdb passed the multiplex PCR reads through MiXCR, listing each CDR3 protein once. The V and J calls and clone size come from TCRdb's table, not from the authors' own analysis. Of about 530,000 distinct CDR3 sequences in the sample, 15% to 20% are singletons; the top ten hold 25%. This clonotype was counted ten times or more. The V end lost 4 bases, the J end lost 8 bases, and 8 bases lay between the germline ends. The CDR3 length is 11 residues. Germline CDR1 is GTSNPN and CDR2 is SVGIG (reference sequence). This sample's time point: newly diagnosed GD, antithyroid drugs for less than 3 months. There was RNA extracted from PBMCs, and the TCR library was made from it.

This same sample was also part of a study on T cells in Graves' hyperthyroidism and ophthalmopathy. As that study records: Among clonotypes expanded in thyroid above 0.001, most were also found in blood. A median 6.5 months before onset, the model predicted ophthalmopathy.

Sequenced here: peripheral blood mononuclear cells (PBMCs), sampled at new diagnosis, from a patient treated with antithyroid drugs. The origin of this receptor is a woman aged 40 to 65 with Graves disease. V usage is TRBV30 and J usage is TRBJ1-4; possible D gene TRBD1, 5 bases. The CDR3 is CAWKTAEKLFF. CDR3 bases: TGTGCCTGGAAGACAGCGGAAAAACTGTTTTTT. Full variable domain (rest looked up from reference TRBV30 and TRBJ1-4): SQTIHQWPATLVQPVGSPLSLECTVEGTSNPNLYWYRQAAGRGLQLLFYSVGIGQISSEVPQNLSASRPQDRQFILSSKKLLLSDSGFYLCAWKTAEKLFFGSGTQLSVL.